This note documents a single T cell receptor beta chain sequence. The sample is drawn from a study of blood T cell repertoires in COVID-19. Background on the study: Whether acute or convalescent, the COVID-19 samples came from the United States, Italy and Spain.

This CDR3 comprises 15 residues. V dropped 7 bases and J dropped 7 bases, with 22 bases sitting between them. Germline CDR1 LNHDA, CDR2 SQIVND (reference sequence). Profiled with immunoSEQ multiplex PCR; TCRdb holds only in-frame clones, not every one. The sample lists fewer than 40,000 clones, 80% occurring once. The chain is built from TRBV19 and TRBJ1-2; D may be TRBD1 (5 bases). The clonotype was recovered from a man aged 80 or over with acute or convalescent COVID-19. Specimen: peripheral blood. CDR3 amino acids: CASKEGPLALFGYTF. Here the CDR3 DNA reads TGTGCCAGTAAGGAGGGGCCCCTTGCCCTCTTTGGCTACACCTTC.